This TCR beta chain comes out of a study of T cell responses to AZD1222 COVID-19 vaccine. The CDR3 extends over 19 amino acids. Only in-frame clones appear in the TCRdb table, and some are missing; sequencing was by immunoSEQ multiplex PCR. The sample records about 140,000 clones, around 90% being singletons. The receptor was derived from an adult in good health. The source material was peripheral blood, sampled on day 0 of AZD1222 vaccination. The chain has TRBV21-1 and TRBJ1-2. TRBV21-1 is assigned pseudogene status. CDR3 protein: CASSKAVKVGEPYNYGYTF. The CDR3 coding sequence is TGTGCCAGCAGCAAAGCGGTAAAGGTTGGGGAACCTTATAACTATGGCTACACCTTC.